This TCR beta chain was found in a study of blood T cells in healthy people across ages. This clonotype was seen only a few times. Its antigen is still unknown. Next came a second PCR, run for about 6 to 11 cycles, which used a sample-barcoded 5' primer along with a J-beta primer mix. Each cDNA was tagged by a template-switch adaptor containing 12 random nucleotides. TCRdb processed the 5' RACE reads anew with MiXCR; each CDR3 protein has one entry. The table lists 1 million or so distinct CDR3 sequences, under 30% of them singletons. Whole-study results and caveats: Aged donors had fewer naive CD4+ cells and lower diversity than long-lived donors.

These data were also reused for a study on T cells of mothers and their children. This second report adds: Versus unrelated pairs, overlap was slightly higher in related mother-child pairs, without reaching significance.

This clonotype was sampled from a girl aged 2 to 9 in good health. The source material was blood.

The CDR3 nucleotides read TGTGCCAGCAGCTCCCGGGGCAATAAACACACAGATACGCAGTATTTT. Its translation: CASSSRGNKHTDTQYF. The chain carries TRBV11-2 and TRBJ2-3, with D possibly being TRBD1 or TRBD2 (5 bases each). Between the trimmed V and J ends, which lost 4 bases and 2 bases, there was a span of 16 bases. Germline CDR1 is SGHAT and CDR2 is FQNNGV. This CDR3 region has 16 residues.